This T cell receptor (beta chain) was obtained from a study of blood T cell repertoires in COVID-19. At the level of the study: The origin of the acute and convalescent COVID-19 samples was the United States, Italy and Spain. Sources were T cells, B-cell-depleted T cells, or PBMCs; the material itself was cDNA or gDNA.

Original methodology: How many nucleated cells were present was estimated from reference gene primer amplification. TCRdb's copy holds only in-frame clones and misses some; the assay was immunoSEQ multiplex PCR. Clone size and the V and J calls come from that table; the DNA yielded D and trimming. The table lists roughly 120,000 clones, over 80% of them singletons. The sequenced material came from peripheral blood. This TCR was sampled from a woman aged 50 to 60 with acute or convalescent COVID-19.

The CDR3 nucleotides read TGCGCCAGCAGCCAAGAGGTACCAGGAGGCACTGAAGCTTTCTTT. This encodes CASSQEVPGGTEAFF. This chain links TRBV4-1 with TRBJ1-1, with unresolved D. CDR1 and CDR2 from the germline V gene are MGHRA and YSYEKL. Trimming took off 0 bases at V and 4 bases at J, with 12 bases between the two ends. The CDR3 totals 15 residues.